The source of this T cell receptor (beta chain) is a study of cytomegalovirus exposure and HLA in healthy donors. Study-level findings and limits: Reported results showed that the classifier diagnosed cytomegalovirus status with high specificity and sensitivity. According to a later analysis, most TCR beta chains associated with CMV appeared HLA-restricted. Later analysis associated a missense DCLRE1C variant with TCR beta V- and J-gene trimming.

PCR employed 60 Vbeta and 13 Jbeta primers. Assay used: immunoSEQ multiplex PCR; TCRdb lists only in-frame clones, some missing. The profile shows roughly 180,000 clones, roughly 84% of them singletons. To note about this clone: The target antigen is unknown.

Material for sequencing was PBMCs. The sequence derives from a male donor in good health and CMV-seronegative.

The chain's CDR3 is CASRGPGTGVQGTDTQYF. The CDR3 bases are TGTGCCAGCAGAGGTCCCGGGACAGGGGTTCAGGGCACAGATACGCAGTATTTT. The V gene is TRBV2, the J gene TRBJ2-3; 10 bases agree with TRBD1. The CDR3 length is 18 residues. The germline V gene has CDR1 SNHLY and CDR2 FYNNEI. After removal of 6 bases from V and 1 base from J, the junction contained 13 bases not matched to a gene.